This T cell receptor (beta chain) was identified during a study of GPR56 and killer-like receptors on CD4 memory cells (dated by TCRdb to about 2019). With regard to the full study: It was proposed in the study that human CD4+ memory T-cell differentiation and cytokine production potential are marked by progressive acquisition of KLRB1, KLRG1, GPR56 and then KLRF1. The healthy blood donors were described in the study as age-matched to the liver disease patients, whose median age was approximately 68 years. General findings and caveats noted by the study authors: The clones that dominated late populations 4 and 5 were also present in early populations 1 and 2, and the authors interpreted this finding as evidence for linear differentiation. TCR repertoire overlap was especially strong between late populations 4 and 5, and population 3 also partly overlapped. Clonal frequency started low in the marker-negative population and rose progressively along the proposed pathway, while TCRbeta diversity decreased accordingly. Rather than full repertoires, the diversity and similarity analyses used only the 100 most expanded clones in each population.

These reads were obtained on an Illumina HiSeq 2500. The recombined TCRbeta locus was amplified by a previously published PCR protocol to build sequencing libraries. In the source study's methods: Reads whose average quality score was below 30 were removed, and the reads that remained were processed with IMSEQ. Each clonotype was defined by Vbeta gene, Jbeta gene and CDR3 amino acid sequence. To quantify how much the repertoires of different populations overlapped, the Morisita-Horn index was computed on the top 100 expanded clones. Renyi diversity profiles, calculated on the top 100 expanded clones, were used to assess clonal diversity. After the reads were reprocessed by TCRdb, one entry was made per CDR3 protein sequence, with no DNA. TCRdb's processing, not the authors' own work, is the source of the V and J calls. The sample's clone listing holds some 1,000 distinct CDR3 sequences. Around 17% of the sample is held by the ten biggest clonotypes.

From cysteine to phenylalanine, the CDR3 is 14 amino acids long. Only the protein is available. CDR1 and CDR2 were assigned from the germline V gene as MDHEN and SYDVKM. About this clonotype: Its antigen remains unidentified.

Before TCRbeta sequencing, fluorescence-activated cell sorting was used to enrich five KLR/GPR56-defined CD4+ populations. TCRbeta repertoires of five CD4+ T-cell subsets defined by KLRB1, KLRG1, GPR56 and KLRF1 expression were sequenced to test a linear memory differentiation pathway. TCR-sequenced cells came from peripheral blood of healthy control individuals, reported as five donors in the TCRbeta analysis figure. The researchers collected heparinized peripheral blood and processed every sample within one hour of retrieval. To isolate peripheral blood mononuclear cells, blood was diluted 1:2 in PBS and put through Biocoll density gradient centrifugation at room temperature. Before flow sorting, freshly isolated PBMCs underwent magnetic sorting with anti-CD4 MicroBeads to enrich CD4+ T cells. A BD FACSAria II was used to sort CD4+ T cells enriched from PBMCs of healthy donors according to marker expression. Surface staining used anti-KLRB1 clone 191B8, anti-KLRF1 clone 4A4.D10 and anti-KLRG1 clone REA261 antibodies from Miltenyi Biotec.

Sequencing used memory CD4+ T cells from blood. The rearrangement joined TRBV28 to TRBJ2-7; the D call from TCRdb, TRBD2, cannot be confirmed without DNA. This sequence originates from a human donor in good health. The CDR3 amino acid sequence is: CASSSGGIAGAGAF.